This TCR beta chain was sequenced in a study of blood T cell repertoires in COVID-19. Study information: The analysed material was cDNA or gDNA that came from T cells, B-cell-depleted T cells, or PBMCs.

From germline, CDR1 is MNHEY and CDR2 SMNVEV (reference sequence). Losses at the gene ends were 4 bases for V and 6 bases for J; bases not matched to a gene: 9. The CDR3 is made up of 14 amino acids. In the study's own analysis: Amplification from reference gene primers served as the basis for estimated nucleated cell counts. Assay: immunoSEQ multiplex PCR; the TCRdb copy retains only in-frame clones and omits some. That table is the source of V, J and clone size, and D and trimming were worked out from the DNA. The sample shows around 130,000 clones, approximately 90% of them seen only once. This sequence was found in a man aged 65 to 79 with active or convalescent COVID-19. Sequencing was performed on peripheral blood. The chain employs TRBV27 and TRBJ2-7, with 7 nucleotides matching TRBD2. The CDR3 DNA reads TGTGCCAGCAGTTCCCCCGGGGGGTCGGCCGAGCAGTACTTC. It translates to CASSSPGGSAEQYF.